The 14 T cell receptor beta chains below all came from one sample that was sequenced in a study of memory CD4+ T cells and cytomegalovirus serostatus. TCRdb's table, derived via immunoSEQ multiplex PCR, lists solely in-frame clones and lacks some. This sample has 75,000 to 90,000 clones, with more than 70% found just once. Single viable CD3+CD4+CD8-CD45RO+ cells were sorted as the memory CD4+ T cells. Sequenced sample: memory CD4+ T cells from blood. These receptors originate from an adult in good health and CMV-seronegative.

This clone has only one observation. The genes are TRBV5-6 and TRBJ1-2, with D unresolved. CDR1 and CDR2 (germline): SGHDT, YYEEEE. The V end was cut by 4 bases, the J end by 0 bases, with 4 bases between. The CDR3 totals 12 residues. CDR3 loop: CASSVANYGYTF. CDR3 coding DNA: TGTGCCAGCAGCGTGGCTAACTATGGCTACACCTTC.

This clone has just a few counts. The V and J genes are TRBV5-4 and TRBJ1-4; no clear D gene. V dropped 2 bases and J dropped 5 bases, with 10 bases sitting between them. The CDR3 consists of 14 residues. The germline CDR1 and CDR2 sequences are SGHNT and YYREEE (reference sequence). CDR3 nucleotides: TGTGCCAGCAGCTTAGACGCAGTAAATGAAAAACTGTTTTTT. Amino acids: CASSLDAVNEKLFF.

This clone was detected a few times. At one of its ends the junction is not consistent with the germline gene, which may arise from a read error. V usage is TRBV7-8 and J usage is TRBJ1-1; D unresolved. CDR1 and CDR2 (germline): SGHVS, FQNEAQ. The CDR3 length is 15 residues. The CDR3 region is CASRLAVGEVAEAFF. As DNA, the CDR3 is TGTGCCAGCAGATTAGCCGTCGGGGAGGTGGCTGAAGCTTTCTTT. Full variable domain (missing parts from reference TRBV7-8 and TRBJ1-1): GAGVSQSPRYKVAKRGQDVALRCDPISGHVSLFWYQQALGQGPEFLTYFQNEAQLDKSGLPSDRFFAERPEGSVSTLKIQRTQQEDSAVYLCASRLAVGEVAEAFFGQGTRLTVV.

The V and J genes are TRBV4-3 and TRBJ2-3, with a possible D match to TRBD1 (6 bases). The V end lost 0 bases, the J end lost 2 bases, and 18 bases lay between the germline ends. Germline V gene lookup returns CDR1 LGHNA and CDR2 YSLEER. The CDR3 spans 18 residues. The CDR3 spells CASSQDYARDILTDTQYF. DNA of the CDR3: TGCGCCAGCAGCCAAGATTACGCACGGGACATACTCACAGATACGCAGTATTTT.

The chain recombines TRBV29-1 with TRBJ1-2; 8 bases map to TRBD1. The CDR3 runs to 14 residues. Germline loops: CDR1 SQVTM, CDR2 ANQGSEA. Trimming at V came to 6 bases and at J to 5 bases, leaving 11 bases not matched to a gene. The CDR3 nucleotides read TGCAGCGTCGTATCTTTTACAGGGGGGTATGGCTACACCTTC. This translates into CSVVSFTGGYGYTF.

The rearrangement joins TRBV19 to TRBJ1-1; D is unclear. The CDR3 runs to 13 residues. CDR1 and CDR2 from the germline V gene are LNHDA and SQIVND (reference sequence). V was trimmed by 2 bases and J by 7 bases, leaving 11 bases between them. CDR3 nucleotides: TGTGCCAGTAGTATACAGACCTATGGTGAAGCTTTCTTT. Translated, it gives CASSIQTYGEAFF.

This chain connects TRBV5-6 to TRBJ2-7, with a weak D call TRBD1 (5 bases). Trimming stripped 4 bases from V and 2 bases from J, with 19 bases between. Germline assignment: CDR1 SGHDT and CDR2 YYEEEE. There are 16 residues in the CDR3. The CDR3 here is CASSHFKLDRPYEQYF. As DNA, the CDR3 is TGTGCCAGCAGCCACTTCAAACTCGACAGACCCTACGAGCAGTACTTC.

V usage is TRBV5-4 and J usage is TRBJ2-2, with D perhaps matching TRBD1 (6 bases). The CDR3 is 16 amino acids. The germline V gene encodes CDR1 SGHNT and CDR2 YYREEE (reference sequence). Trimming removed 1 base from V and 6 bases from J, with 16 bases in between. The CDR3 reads CASSLSQGPGAGELFF. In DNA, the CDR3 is TGTGCCAGCAGCTTGAGCCAGGGGCCGGGCGCCGGGGAGCTGTTTTTT.

The CDR3 coding sequence is TGTGCCAGCAGCCCTACCCAGGGTCTAGGCAATCAGCCCCAGCATTTT. This codes for CASSPTQGLGNQPQHF. The chain combines TRBV28 with TRBJ1-5; perhaps TRBD1 as D (5 bases). Germline V gene lookup returns CDR1 MDHEN and CDR2 SYDVKM. Trimming stripped 6 bases from V and 2 bases from J, with 17 bases between. The CDR3 runs 16 residues.

The CDR3 reads CASSNQGTKNIQYF. CDR3 in DNA: TGTGCCAGTAGTAACCAGGGGACCAAAAACATTCAGTACTTC. The rearrangement links TRBV19 to TRBJ2-4, with a possible D match to TRBD1 (6 bases). Germline CDR1 and CDR2: LNHDA and SQIVND (reference sequence). V was clipped by 4 bases and J by 2 bases, with 9 bases between them. CDR3 length: 14 amino acids.

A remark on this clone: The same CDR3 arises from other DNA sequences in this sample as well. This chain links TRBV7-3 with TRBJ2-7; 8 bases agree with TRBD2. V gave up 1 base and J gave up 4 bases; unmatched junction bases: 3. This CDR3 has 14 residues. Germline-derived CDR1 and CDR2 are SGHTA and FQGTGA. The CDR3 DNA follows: TGTGCCAGCAGCTTAAGCGGGGGGACGTACGAGCAGTACTTC. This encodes CASSLSGGTYEQYF.

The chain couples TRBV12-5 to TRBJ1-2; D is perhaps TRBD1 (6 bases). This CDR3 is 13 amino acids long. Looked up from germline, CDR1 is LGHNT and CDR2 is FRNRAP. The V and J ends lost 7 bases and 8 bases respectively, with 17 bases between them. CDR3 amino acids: CASALTGLRGYTF. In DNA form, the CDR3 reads TGTGCTAGTGCCCTGACAGGTCTTAGGGGCTACACCTTC.

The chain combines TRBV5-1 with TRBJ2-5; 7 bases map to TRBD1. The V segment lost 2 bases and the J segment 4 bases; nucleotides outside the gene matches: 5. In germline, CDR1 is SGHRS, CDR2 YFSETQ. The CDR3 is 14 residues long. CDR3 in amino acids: CASSFTGAGETQYF. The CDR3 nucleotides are TGCGCCAGCAGCTTTACAGGGGCTGGAGAGACCCAGTACTTC.

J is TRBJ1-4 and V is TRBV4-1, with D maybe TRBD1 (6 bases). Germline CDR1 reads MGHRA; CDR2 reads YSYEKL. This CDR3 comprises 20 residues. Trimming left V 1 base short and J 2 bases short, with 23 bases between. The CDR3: CASSQGGPGQGRGTNEKLFF. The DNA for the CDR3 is TGCGCCAGCAGCCAAGGTGGACCGGGACAAGGGAGGGGTACTAATGAAAAACTGTTTTTT.